This record concerns one TCR beta chain sequence. The antigen is unknown. Method: immunoSEQ multiplex PCR; TCRdb's copy keeps in-frame clones and lacks some. The sample lists roughly 73,000 clones; 80% were seen once. This sample was taken from a study of T cell clones after liver transplantation. About the study: Standard immunosuppression, with no induction, continued until 12-24 months after transplant. General study results and limits: A significant post-transplant drop in circulating graft-donor-reactive CD4 TCRbeta sequences occurred in most of the 8 subjects. In a couple of subjects, few donor cells limited the measurable donor-reactive repertoire.

The sample consisted of CD4+ T cells from blood, taken before liver transplant. This clonotype was obtained from a human donor who received a liver transplant.

The CDR3 sequence: CASTSSGNTIYF. The CDR3 DNA is TGTGCCAGTACCAGCTCTGGAAACACCATATATTTT. The genes are TRBV6-6 and TRBJ1-3; D is undetermined. This CDR3 contains 12 residues. Looked up from germline, CDR1 is MNHNY and CDR2 is SVGAGI (reference sequence). V shed 9 bases and J shed 0 bases, with 6 bases lying between them.